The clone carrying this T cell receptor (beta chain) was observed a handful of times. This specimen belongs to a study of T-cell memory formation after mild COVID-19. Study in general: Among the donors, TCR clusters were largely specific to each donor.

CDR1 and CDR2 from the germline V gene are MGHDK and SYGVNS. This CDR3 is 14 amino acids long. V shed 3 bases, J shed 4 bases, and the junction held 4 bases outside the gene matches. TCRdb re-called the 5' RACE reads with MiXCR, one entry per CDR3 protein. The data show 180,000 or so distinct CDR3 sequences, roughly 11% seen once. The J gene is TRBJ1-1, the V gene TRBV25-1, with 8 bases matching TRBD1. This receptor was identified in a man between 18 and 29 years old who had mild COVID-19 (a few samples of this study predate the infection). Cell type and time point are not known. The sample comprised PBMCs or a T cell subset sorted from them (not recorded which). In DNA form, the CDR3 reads TGTGCCAGCAGTGAGCGACAGGGGTCCACTGAAGCTTTCTTT. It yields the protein CASSERQGSTEAFF.